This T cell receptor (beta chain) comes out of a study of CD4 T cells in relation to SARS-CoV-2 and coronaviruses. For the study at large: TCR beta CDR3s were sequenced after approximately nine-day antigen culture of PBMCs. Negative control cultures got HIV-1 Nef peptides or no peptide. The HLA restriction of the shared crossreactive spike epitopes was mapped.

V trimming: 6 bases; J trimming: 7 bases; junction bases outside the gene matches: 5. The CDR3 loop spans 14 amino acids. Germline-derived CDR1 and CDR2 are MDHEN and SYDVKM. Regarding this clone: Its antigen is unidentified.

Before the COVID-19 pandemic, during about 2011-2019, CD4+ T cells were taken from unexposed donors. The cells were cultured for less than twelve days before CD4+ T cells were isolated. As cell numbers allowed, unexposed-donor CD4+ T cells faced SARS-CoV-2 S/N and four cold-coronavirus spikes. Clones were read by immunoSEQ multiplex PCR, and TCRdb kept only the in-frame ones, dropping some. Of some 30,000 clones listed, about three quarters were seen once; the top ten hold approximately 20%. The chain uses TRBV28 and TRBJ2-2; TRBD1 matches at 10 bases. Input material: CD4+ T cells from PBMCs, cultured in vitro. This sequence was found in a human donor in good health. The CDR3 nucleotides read TGTGCCAGCAGGCGGACAGGGGGTAACGGGGAGCTGTTTTTT. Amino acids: CASRRTGGNGELFF.